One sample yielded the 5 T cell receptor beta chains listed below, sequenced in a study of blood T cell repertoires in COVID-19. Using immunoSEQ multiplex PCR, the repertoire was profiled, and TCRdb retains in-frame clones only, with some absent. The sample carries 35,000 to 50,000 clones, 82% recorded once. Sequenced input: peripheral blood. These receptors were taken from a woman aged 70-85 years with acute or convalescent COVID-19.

The chain's CDR3 is CASSVALLASGSYNEQFF. The CDR3 nucleotides read TGTGCCAGCAGCGTAGCTCTTCTGGCTAGCGGAAGCTACAATGAGCAGTTCTTC. The chain has TRBV9 and TRBJ2-1; TRBD2 agrees at 7 bases. Trimming cost V 0 bases and J 3 bases; bases outside gene matches: 12. The CDR3 loop spans 18 amino acids. Looked up from germline, CDR1 is SGDLS and CDR2 is YYNGEE.

CDR3 residues: CASTGGGTDTQYF. The CDR3 DNA is TGTGCCAGCACCGGGGGGGGCACAGATACGCAGTATTTT. The chain is built from TRBV3-1 (or the pseudogene TRBV3-2) and TRBJ2-3, with TRBD2 matching 8 bases. V was clipped by 7 bases and J by 1 base; unmatched bases: 1. CDR1 and CDR2 (germline): LGHDT, YNNKEL (reference sequence). The CDR3 totals 13 residues.

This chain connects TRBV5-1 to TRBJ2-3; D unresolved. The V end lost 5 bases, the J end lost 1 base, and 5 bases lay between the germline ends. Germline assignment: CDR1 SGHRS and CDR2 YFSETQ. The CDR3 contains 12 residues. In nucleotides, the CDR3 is TGCGCCAGCAGAATCGGCACAGATACGCAGTATTTT. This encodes CASRIGTDTQYF.

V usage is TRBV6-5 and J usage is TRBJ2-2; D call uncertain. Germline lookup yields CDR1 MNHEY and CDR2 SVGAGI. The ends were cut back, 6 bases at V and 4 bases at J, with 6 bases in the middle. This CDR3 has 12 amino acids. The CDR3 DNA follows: TGTGCCAGCAGCCAATTCACCGGGGAGCTGTTTTTT. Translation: CASSQFTGELFF.

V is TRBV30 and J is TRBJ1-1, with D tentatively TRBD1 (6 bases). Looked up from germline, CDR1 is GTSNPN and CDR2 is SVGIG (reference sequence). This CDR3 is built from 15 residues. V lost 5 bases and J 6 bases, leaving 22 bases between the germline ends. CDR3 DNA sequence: TGTGCCTGGGGGAGGGGGAAGGCTCGCTCGTCTGAAGCTTTCTTT. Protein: CAWGRGKARSSEAFF.